This TCR beta chain was obtained from a study of blood T cell repertoires in COVID-19. Study-wide context: Samples of COVID-19 (acute and convalescent) were obtained from the United States, Italy and Spain. Nucleic acid was either cDNA or gDNA, and it came from T cells, B-cell-depleted T cells, or PBMCs.

Data came from immunoSEQ multiplex PCR; TCRdb stores just in-frame clones and leaves some out. Of fewer than 350,000 clones in the sample, approximately 86% were seen once. Germline V gene sequence: CDR1 SGHNT, CDR2 YYREEE (reference sequence). The CDR3 consists of 15 residues. Trimming took 2 bases from V and 6 from J, leaving 15 bases between them. The TCR was taken from a woman between 50 and 59 years old with active or convalescent COVID-19. The gene calls are TRBV5-4 and TRBJ1-5; D is perhaps TRBD1 (6 bases). Material for sequencing was peripheral blood. The CDR3 DNA is TGTGCCAGCAGCTTTTTAGGGGGGGCCGGTCAGCCCCAGCATTTT. Its protein is CASSFLGGAGQPQHF. The full variable domain, in which reference TRBV5-4 and TRBJ1-5 provide the parts outside the CDR3, is ETGVTQSPTHLIKTRGQQVTLRCSSQSGHNTVSWYQQALGQGPQFIFQYYREEENGRGNFPPRFSGLQFPNYSSELNVNALELDDSALYLCASSFLGGAGQPQHFGDGTRLSIL.